These 28 T cell receptor beta chains were sequenced from one sample in a study of T cells after yellow fever vaccination (dated by TCRdb to about 2019). The treatment or condition label of this sample denotes: live attenuated yellow fever vaccine strain. Library method: 5' RACE. The listed sequencing device is Illumina HiSeq 2500. TCRdb applied fastp at Q25 and MiXCR to the public reads, then kept only in-frame beta chains. Each entry merges the rows of one CDR3 protein and shows their most common DNA and genes. The sample table contains 60,000 or so distinct CDR3 sequences; only one count was recorded for more than 5.5% of them. The ten most abundant clones make up approximately 41% of the sample. Sample: CD8+ T cells sorted from PBMCs, taken on the day of the first yellow fever vaccination. These receptors were taken from a man aged 18 to 35 who received the YFV17D yellow fever vaccine.

About this clonotype: A much larger clonotype is one base distant, so this may be a read error. This rearrangement joins TRBV27 to TRBJ1-1; D is perhaps TRBD1 (6 bases). Trimming shortened V by 6 bases and J by 6 bases, and 14 bases separated the two germline ends. The CDR3 spans 13 residues. Per the germline V gene, CDR1 is MNHEY and CDR2 is SMNVEV (reference sequence). The CDR3 DNA follows: TGTGCCAGCAGGCGAGGGGGAGCCGCTGAAGCTTTCTTT. Its translation is CASRRGGAAEAFF.

The CDR3 region has the DNA TGTGCCAGCAGCCAACGAGGGGCAAGGAGCGATACGCAGTATTTT. This sequence encodes CASSQRGARSDTQYF. The rearrangement uses TRBV14 and TRBJ2-3; possibly TRBD1 or TRBD2 for D (5 bases each). Trimming pared 2 bases from V and 6 bases from J, leaving 15 bases between. This CDR3 spans 15 amino acids. The germline V gene encodes CDR1 SGHDN and CDR2 FVKESK.

In this sample, this clonotype turned up many times. CDR3 residues: CSARDGTRTANTEAFF. CDR3 DNA sequence: TGCAGTGCTAGAGATGGAACCAGGACAGCAAACACTGAAGCTTTCTTT. The chain recombines TRBV20-1 with TRBJ1-1; D is perhaps TRBD1 (6 bases). Trimming left V 0 bases short and J 2 bases short, with 16 bases between. The germline CDR1 and CDR2 sequences are DFQATT and SNEGSKA (reference sequence). This CDR3 spans 16 amino acids.

In its sample, this clonotype was seen a few times. CDR3 region: CASSIQINYGYTF. CDR3 in DNA: TGTGCCAGCAGCATCCAAATTAACTATGGCTACACCTTC. V gene TRBV7-2 combines with J gene TRBJ1-2; D unresolved. V lost 5 bases to trimming and J lost 1 base, with 8 bases between them. The CDR3 length is 13 residues. Germline values: CDR1 SGHTA, CDR2 FQGNSA.

This clonotype was recorded a few times. The chain couples TRBV27 to TRBJ1-1, with D maybe TRBD1 (6 bases). CDR1 MNHEY and CDR2 SMNVEV come from the germline V gene (reference sequence). Trimming shortened V by 6 bases and J by 2 bases, and 10 bases separated the two germline ends. This CDR3 is built from 13 residues. The DNA of the CDR3 is TGTGCCAGCAGGCCACAGGGTAACACTGAAGCTTTCTTT. This encodes CASRPQGNTEAFF.

This clonotype was seen only a few times. The J gene is TRBJ2-7, the V gene TRBV20-1, with 7 bases fitting TRBD1. V dropped 2 bases and J dropped 2; count of bases not matched to a gene: 12. Germline V gene sequence: CDR1 DFQATT, CDR2 SNEGSKA (reference sequence). This CDR3 has 16 residues. This chain's CDR3 is CSARKGDRDPPYEQYF. DNA for the CDR3: TGCAGTGCTAGAAAGGGAGACAGGGATCCCCCCTACGAGCAGTACTTC.

This clonotype appeared many times. The DNA for the CDR3 is TGTGCCAGCAGCTCAGGGACTAGCGGGGGAGTTTACAATGAGCAGTTCTTC. Translation gives CASSSGTSGGVYNEQFF. This chain uses TRBV7-9 with TRBJ2-1; 14 bases map to TRBD2. The CDR3 extends over 17 amino acids. The junction had 6 bases not matched to a gene; V was cut back by 4 bases and J by 4 bases. Germline V gene data show CDR1 as SEHNR and CDR2 as FQNEAQ (reference sequence).

This clonotype was detected a few times. The gene calls are TRBV6-5 and TRBJ1-1; D uncertain. The V end lost 2 bases, the J end lost 4 bases, and 11 bases lay between the germline ends. Germline CDR1 reads MNHEY; CDR2 reads SVGAGI. The CDR3 consists of 14 residues. CDR3 in DNA: TGTGCCAGCAGTTACGGGTCTCGCATCACTGAAGCTTTCTTT. It encodes CASSYGSRITEAFF.

This clonotype came up many times. The chain couples TRBV20-1 to TRBJ1-1; D is perhaps TRBD1 (5 bases). Germline CDR1 reads DFQATT; CDR2 reads SNEGSKA (reference sequence). The CDR3 has 13 amino acids. V lost 1 base to trimming and J lost 5 bases, with 11 bases between them. The CDR3, as DNA: TGCAGTGCTAGAGTACCCGGGGGGACTGAAGCTTTCTTT. It yields the protein CSARVPGGTEAFF.

In this sample, this clonotype turned up many times. The chain combines TRBV15 with TRBJ2-5; D gene unclear. From germline, CDR1 is LNHNV and CDR2 YYDKDF (reference sequence). The CDR3 sequence is 15 residues long. Between the trimmed V and J ends, which lost 0 bases and 2 bases, there was a span of 10 bases. CDR3 in amino acids: CATSRDRTRQETQYF. For the CDR3, the DNA is TGTGCCACCAGCAGAGATCGGACGCGGCAAGAGACCCAGTACTTC.

This clonotype was seen a few times. The V call is TRBV6-6, the J call TRBJ1-1, with 7 bases identical to TRBD1. There are 9 residues in the CDR3. Germline V lookup: CDR1 MNHNY, CDR2 SVGAGI (reference sequence). With 10 bases clipped from V and 10 bases from J, the junction kept 3 bases outside the gene matches. CDR3 DNA: TGTGCCACCGGGACAGCAGCTTTCTTT. Its protein is CATGTAAFF.

This clonotype was seen repeatedly, ten times or more. V is TRBV19 and J is TRBJ1-5, with D perhaps TRBD1 (5 bases). The CDR3 loop spans 18 amino acids. V lost 5 bases to trimming and J lost 3 bases, with 23 bases between them. Germline V gene sequence: CDR1 LNHDA, CDR2 SQIVND (reference sequence). The CDR3, as DNA: TGTGCCAGTAGTGCCGGAGCCTGGGGCGGAAGATCCAATCAGCCCCAGCATTTT. It yields the protein CASSAGAWGGRSNQPQHF.

This chain links TRBV13 with TRBJ2-3; the match to TRBD2 covers 14 bases. The CDR3 has 16 amino acids. Per germline, CDR1 PRHDT and CDR2 FYEKMQ (reference sequence). Trimming took 5 bases from V and 5 from J; bases not matched to a gene: 6. CDR3 in amino acids: CASSPGTSGGIDTQYF. CDR3 sequence (DNA): TGTGCCAGCAGCCCGGGGACTAGCGGGGGAATAGATACGCAGTATTTT.

In its sample, this clonotype was seen a few times. CDR3 nucleotide sequence: TGTGCCTGGAGTGAGGACAGGGGGCTATATGAGCAGTTCTTC. This encodes CAWSEDRGLYEQFF. The chain is built from TRBV30 and TRBJ2-1; 11 nucleotides agree with TRBD1. This CDR3 has 14 amino acids. Per the germline V gene, CDR1 is GTSNPN and CDR2 is SVGIG (reference sequence). Trimming at V came to 1 base and at J to 8 bases, leaving 4 bases not matched to a gene.

A few counts support this clonotype. The chain carries TRBV7-9 and TRBJ2-3; D ambiguous. The CDR3 is 10 amino acids. Germline CDR1 and CDR2: SEHNR and FQNEAQ (reference sequence). Trimming took off 8 bases at V and 6 bases at J, with 6 bases between the two ends. CDR3 in amino acids: CASSEDTQYF. In DNA form, the CDR3 reads TGTGCCAGCTCGGAGGATACGCAGTATTTT.

Many counts were recorded for this clonotype. This rearrangement joins TRBV6-4 to TRBJ1-2, with 8 bases identical to TRBD1. The CDR3 has 16 residues. V dropped 0 bases and J dropped 9; count of bases not matched to a gene: 12. Germline loops: CDR1 MRHNA, CDR2 SNTAGT. This CDR3 reads CASSDSPGQGAESYTF. The DNA of the CDR3 is TGTGCCAGCAGTGACTCCCCCGGGCAGGGGGCAGAGAGCTACACCTTC.

This clonotype was seen many times. The chain recombines TRBV4-1 with TRBJ2-3; 9 bases agree with TRBD2. Germline trimming cut 6 bases from V and 2 bases from J; bases unmatched to any gene: 9. Looked up from germline, CDR1 is MGHRA and CDR2 is YSYEKL. The CDR3 is 16 residues long. CDR3 sequence reads: CASSLLTSGYTDTQYF. CDR3 nucleotide sequence: TGCGCCAGCAGTCTCCTGACTAGCGGATACACAGATACGCAGTATTTT.

This clonotype was seen many times. The chain joins TRBV20-1 to TRBJ1-5; 10 bases map to TRBD1. The V segment lost 0 bases and the J segment 5 bases; nucleotides outside the gene matches: 7. Germline assignment: CDR1 DFQATT and CDR2 SNEGSKA (reference sequence). The CDR3 is 16 amino acids. The CDR3 is CSARDRTGGGHQPQHF. In DNA form, the CDR3 reads TGCAGTGCTAGAGATCGGACAGGGGGAGGGCATCAGCCCCAGCATTTT.

This clonotype was counted at least ten times. The CDR3 here is CASSLVEGRVYEQYF. For the CDR3, the DNA is TGTGCCAGCAGCTTAGTTGAGGGAAGGGTCTACGAGCAGTACTTC. V usage is TRBV7-2 and J usage is TRBJ2-7; D is possibly TRBD2 (5 bases). The ends were cut back, 1 base at V and 3 bases at J, with 13 bases in the middle. CDR3 length equals 15 residues. Germline loops: CDR1 SGHTA, CDR2 FQGNSA.

This clonotype has more than one count but fewer than ten. The chain couples TRBV12-3 or TRBV12-4 to TRBJ1-4; D call uncertain. V lost 1 base, J lost 7 bases, and 10 bases lay in between. This CDR3 has 14 amino acids. The CDR3 DNA reads TGTGCCAGCAGTTTAGTCGGGGAGGTTGAAAAACTGTTTTTT. Translated: CASSLVGEVEKLFF.

There are many counts of this clonotype. The chain recombines TRBV5-6 with TRBJ2-3; D uncertain. The CDR3 extends over 16 amino acids. V shed 1 base and J shed 6 bases, with 18 bases lying between them. CDR1 and CDR2 (germline): SGHDT, YYEEEE. CDR3 nucleotide sequence: TGTGCCAGCAGCTTGTGGCACGCCCCACCGTCGGATACGCAGTATTTT. This sequence encodes CASSLWHAPPSDTQYF.

V is TRBV12-3 or TRBV12-4 and J is TRBJ2-3; 9 nucleotides align to TRBD1. J lost 5 bases, V lost 4 bases, and 4 bases had no gene match. The CDR3 totals 14 residues. The CDR3 sequence: CASSSTTGGDTQYF. The CDR3 nucleotides read TGTGCCAGCAGTTCCACGACAGGGGGAGATACGCAGTATTTT.

This clonotype was detected a few times. The chain combines TRBV5-1 with TRBJ1-2; tentatively, D is TRBD1 (5 bases). V lost 1 base and J 7 bases, leaving 11 bases between the germline ends. From germline, CDR1 is SGHRS and CDR2 YFSETQ. The CDR3 contains 13 residues. CDR3 residues: CASSLSREGGYTF. For the CDR3, the DNA is TGCGCCAGCAGCTTGAGCAGGGAGGGTGGCTACACCTTC.

This clonotype was observed many times. The rearrangement joins TRBV2 to TRBJ2-7, with TRBD2 identical over 8 bases. The J segment lost 2 bases and the V segment lost 3 bases, leaving 6 bases of the junction unmatched. CDR1 and CDR2 (germline): SNHLY, FYNNEI. The CDR3 has 15 amino acids. The CDR3: CASSEQAGGPYEQYV. In nucleotides, the CDR3 is TGTGCCAGCAGTGAGCAGGCGGGGGGACCCTACGAGCAGTACGTC.

This clonotype was seen ten or more times. The chain links TRBV5-1 to TRBJ1-1; TRBD1 is a possible D gene (5 bases). Trimming left V 1 base short and J 0 bases short, with 10 bases between. The CDR3 sequence is 15 residues long. CDR1 and CDR2 (germline): SGHRS, YFSETQ. As DNA, the CDR3 is TGCGCCAGCAGCTTGTGGGGCGGGATGAACACTGAAGCTTTCTTT. Translating gives CASSLWGGMNTEAFF.

This clonotype has just a few counts. The V gene is TRBV19, the J gene TRBJ2-5; 10 bases fit TRBD2. This CDR3 spans 16 amino acids. In germline, CDR1 is LNHDA, CDR2 SQIVND (reference sequence). V was pared by 5 bases and J by 4 bases, with 10 bases of the junction left unmatched. The DNA for the CDR3 is TGTGCCAGTAGTCGGGATAGCGGGGGGATTCGAGAGACCCAGTACTTC. It yields the protein CASSRDSGGIRETQYF.

V and J are TRBV29-1 and TRBJ2-5; perhaps TRBD2 as D (5 bases). V lost 7 bases, J lost 4 bases, and 19 bases lay in between. The CDR3 extends over 14 amino acids. CDR1 and CDR2 from the germline V gene are SQVTM and ANQGSEA. CDR3 sequence: CSASPLEGVETQYF. The DNA of the CDR3 is TGCAGCGCTTCCCCTCTCGAGGGCGTAGAGACCCAGTACTTC. Based on the CDR3 plus reference TRBV29-1 and TRBJ2-5, the full variable domain is SAVISQKPSRDICQRGTSLTIQCQVDSQVTMMFWYRQQPGQSLTLIATANQGSEATYESGFVIDKFPISRPNLTFSTLTVSNMSPEDSSIYLCSASPLEGVETQYFGPGTRLLVL.

The chain carries TRBV19 and TRBJ2-1; D possibly matches TRBD1 or TRBD2 (6 bases each). This CDR3 has 18 amino acids. Between the trimmed V and J ends, which lost 4 bases and 7 bases, there was a span of 26 bases. The germline CDR1 and CDR2 sequences are LNHDA and SQIVND (reference sequence). CDR3: CASSTLSGEGGWGNEQFF. The DNA for the CDR3 is TGTGCCAGTAGTACCCTATCGGGTGAGGGGGGCTGGGGGAATGAGCAGTTCTTC. Full variable domain (rest looked up from reference TRBV19 and TRBJ2-1): DGGITQSPKYLFRKEGQNVTLSCEQNLNHDAMYWYRQDPGQGLRLIYYSQIVNDFQKGDIAEGYSVSREKKESFPLTVTSAQKNPTAFYLCASSTLSGEGGWGNEQFFGPGTRLTVL.